This T cell receptor beta chain was identified in a study of T cells in narcolepsy. Notes on this clone: Its target is unknown.

CDR3 length: 12 amino acids. Trimming shortened V by 6 bases and J by 14 bases, and 16 bases separated the two germline ends. Germline CDR1 and CDR2: SGHAT and FQNNGV. Sequencing was performed with immunoSEQ multiplex PCR; in TCRdb, only in-frame clones are kept and a portion is missing. Here the sample spans 35,000 or so clones, around 85% being singletons. Findings of the study overall: Reportedly, autoreactive clonotypes were serially detected in patients' blood but not controls'.

The genes are TRBV11-2 and TRBJ1-4, with TRBD1 as a possible D gene (5 bases). What was sequenced was CD45RA- memory CD4+ T cells from PBMCs. The receptor was isolated from a human donor with narcolepsy. CDR3 region: CASRFPGGRLFF. CDR3 bases: TGTGCCAGCAGGTTCCCCGGGGGGAGGCTGTTTTTT.